These 11 T cell receptor beta chains originate from one sample sequenced in a study of cytomegalovirus exposure and HLA in healthy donors (dated by TCRdb to the late 2010s). The protocol used for the library was the immunoSEQ multiplex PCR assay. For the multiplex PCR, a mixture combining 60 forward primers for TCR Vbeta segments and 13 reverse primers for TCR Jbeta segments was used. The table was pulled from immuneACCESS by TCRdb, which kept in-frame rearrangements only. Such tables lose some clones; where checked, under half of the loss comes from unresolved V genes, and the rest has no known cause. The sample yields some 160,000 clones; 65% to 80% were counted once. The biggest ten clones account for approximately 1.6% of the sample. The sequenced material came from PBMCs. Receptors originate from a woman younger than 45 in good health and CMV-seronegative.

V and J are TRBV28 and TRBJ2-7; TRBD2 is a possible D gene (5 bases). This CDR3 comprises 14 residues. V shed 7 bases and J shed 0 bases, with 13 bases lying between them. Germline CDR1 is MDHEN and CDR2 is SYDVKM. In DNA, the CDR3 is TGTGCCAGCATCTTCGGGGATCCCTCCTACGAGCAGTACTTC. Translated: CASIFGDPSYEQYF.

This clone was detected only once. The chain uses TRBV7-2 and TRBJ1-5; possible D gene TRBD1, 5 bases. CDR3 length equals 15 residues. V lost 2 bases and J lost 7, with 15 bases in between. Germline V gene sequence: CDR1 SGHTA, CDR2 FQGNSA. CDR3 in amino acids: CASSLFDSGGQPQHF. Written as DNA, the CDR3 is TGTGCCAGCAGCTTATTTGACAGCGGGGGACAGCCCCAGCATTTT. Together with reference TRBV7-2 and TRBJ1-5, the CDR3 gives the full variable domain: GAGVSQSPSNKVTEKGKDVELRCDPISGHTALYWYRQSLGQGLEFLIYFQGNSAPDKSGLPSDRFSAERTGGSVSTLTIQRTQQEDSAVYLCASSLFDSGGQPQHFGDGTRLSIL.

V and J are TRBV19 and TRBJ1-1; TRBD1 matches at 9 bases. There are 15 residues in the CDR3. Germline trimming cut 3 bases from V and 2 bases from J; bases unmatched to any gene: 4. Germline V gene sequence: CDR1 LNHDA, CDR2 SQIVND (reference sequence). CDR3 protein: CASSISQGANTEAFF. CDR3 sequence (DNA): TGTGCCAGTAGTATCTCACAGGGGGCCAACACTGAAGCTTTCTTT. Variable domain in full (rest from reference TRBV19 and TRBJ1-1): DGGITQSPKYLFRKEGQNVTLSCEQNLNHDAMYWYRQDPGQGLRLIYYSQIVNDFQKGDIAEGYSVSREKKESFPLTVTSAQKNPTAFYLCASSISQGANTEAFFGQGTRLTVV.

The V gene is TRBV9, the J gene TRBJ2-1; 12 nucleotides align to TRBD2. V trimming: 0 bases; J trimming: 12 bases; junction bases outside the gene matches: 7. This CDR3 contains 15 residues. Germline values: CDR1 SGDLS, CDR2 YYNGEE. The CDR3: CASSVVGLAGPRQFF. Written as DNA, the CDR3 is TGTGCCAGCAGCGTAGTTGGACTAGCGGGACCGCGGCAGTTCTTC.

This chain connects TRBV27 to TRBJ2-7; 9 bases match TRBD1. V gave up 3 bases and J gave up 5 bases; unmatched junction bases: 8. This CDR3 is built from 15 residues. Germline V CDR1 and CDR2: MNHEY, SMNVEV (reference sequence). DNA of the CDR3: TGTGCCAGCAGTTTGATCGGGACAGGGTCACACGAGCAGTACTTC. Its translation is CASSLIGTGSHEQYF.

The gene calls are TRBV19 and TRBJ1-1; 12 bases match TRBD1. Trimming took 1 base from V and 4 from J; bases not matched to a gene: 7. The CDR3 extends over 17 amino acids. Looked up from germline, CDR1 is LNHDA and CDR2 is SQIVND (reference sequence). The CDR3 region is CASSIVGQGAVVTEAFF. CDR3 in DNA: TGTGCCAGTAGTATAGTGGGACAGGGGGCGGTCGTCACTGAAGCTTTCTTT.

The rearrangement uses TRBV15 and TRBJ1-5; no reliable D call. Trimming pared 4 bases from V and 7 bases from J, leaving 11 bases between. This CDR3 spans 13 amino acids. Germline V gene data show CDR1 as LNHNV and CDR2 as YYDKDF (reference sequence). Here the CDR3 reads CATSIGAGQPQHF. As DNA, the CDR3 is TGTGCCACCAGCATCGGAGCTGGGCAGCCCCAGCATTTT.

The chain joins TRBV19 to TRBJ2-1; D perhaps matches TRBD1 (5 bases). The CDR3 is 17 amino acids. V gave up 0 bases and J gave up 1 base, with 13 bases separating them. Germline values: CDR1 LNHDA, CDR2 SQIVND (reference sequence). CDR3 amino acids: CASSIEPGFRSYNEQFF. CDR3 coding DNA: TGTGCCAGTAGTATAGAGCCAGGGTTTCGATCCTACAATGAGCAGTTCTTC.

The chain links TRBV7-3 to TRBJ2-1, with 11 bases matching TRBD2. Trimming at V came to 6 bases and at J to 7 bases, leaving 8 bases not matched to a gene. The V gene's germline CDR1 is SGHTA and CDR2 FQGTGA. This CDR3 is 15 amino acids long. CDR3 nucleotides: TGTGCCAGCAGTTTAGCGGGGGGGCCTAGTAATGAGCAGTTCTTC. Its translation is CASSLAGGPSNEQFF.

V and J are TRBV7-3 and TRBJ2-6; 8 positions agree with TRBD1. The CDR3 runs to 16 residues. The V and J ends lost 5 bases and 1 base, in that order; junction bases with no gene match: 4. Germline V CDR1 and CDR2: SGHTA, FQGTGA. CDR3 region: CASSQGALSGANVLTF. The CDR3 nucleotides are TGTGCCAGCAGCCAGGGGGCGTTGTCTGGGGCCAACGTCCTGACTTTC.

The chain links TRBV18 to TRBJ1-5; 8 bases fit TRBD1. Trimming took 3 bases from V and 2 from J; bases not matched to a gene: 6. Per the germline V gene, CDR1 is KGHSH and CDR2 is LQKENI. This CDR3 is built from 16 residues. The CDR3 DNA follows: TGTGCCAGCTCACCGCGGCTGGACAGGGGCAATCAGCCCCAGCATTTT. It specifies CASSPRLDRGNQPQHF.